This T cell receptor (beta chain) was found in a study of blood T cell repertoires in COVID-19. Some clones are missing from TCRdb's copy, which holds only in-frame ones; the method was immunoSEQ multiplex PCR. The sample has about 80,000 clones; more than 70% are singletons. The sequenced sample was peripheral blood. The receptor was derived from a woman of 80 years or more with acute or convalescent COVID-19.

For the CDR3, the DNA is TGCGCCAGCAGCCCGGGGGGACTAGCGGGACAAGAGACCCAGTACTTC. Translated: CASSPGGLAGQETQYF. V is TRBV5-1 and J is TRBJ2-5; 13 positions match TRBD2. Losses at the gene ends were 4 bases for V and 2 bases for J; bases not matched to a gene: 5. The CDR3 has 16 amino acids. Germline V lookup: CDR1 SGHRS, CDR2 YFSETQ.